This TCR beta chain was recorded in a study of shared clonotypes between healthy human individuals. CDR3 length: 15 residues. Trimming removed 5 bases from V and 1 base from J, with 9 bases in between. Germline loops: CDR1 SEHNR, CDR2 FQNEAQ (reference sequence). Replicate sorted-subset PCRs were loaded with 150 to 250 ng DNA, roughly 33,000 T cell genomes. Clones were read by immunoSEQ multiplex PCR, and TCRdb kept only the in-frame ones, dropping some. This table has some 1.4 million clones, approximately 97% appearing once. Donors, healthy HIV-negative adults, lacked recent acute infections or vaccinations.

This sequence originates from a man aged 25 to 40 in good health. The sample comprised naive CD4+ T cells sorted from blood. Described subset: CD45RA+ positively selected. The J gene is TRBJ2-6, the V gene TRBV7-9; tentative D call: TRBD1 (6 bases). The CDR3 loop reads CASSRQVSGANVLTF. The CDR3 region has the DNA TGTGCCAGCAGCCGACAGGTATCTGGGGCCAACGTCCTGACTTTC.